Below are 32 T cell receptor beta chains sequenced from a single sample in a study of beta chain features in type 1 diabetes. Study outcomes and limitations: Significant though moderate, a shortening of TCRB CDR3s appeared in all four CD4+ subsets of Type 1 diabetes patients.

cDNA synthesis used the whole RNA isolate, giving expressed TCRB sequences. Using immunoSEQ multiplex PCR, the repertoire was profiled, and TCRdb retains in-frame clones only, with some absent. The table lists about 740,000 clones, around an eighth of them singletons. Their antigens are not known. The sequencing sample was made of naive CD4+ T cells from blood. All receptors come from a man between 18 and 29 years old with type 1 diabetes.

The chain uses TRBV4-2 and TRBJ2-3; possible D gene TRBD2, 5 bases. The CDR3 contains 15 residues. Deletions cut 0 bases from V and 3 bases from J, with 10 bases between. Germline values: CDR1 LGHNA, CDR2 YNFKEQ. The CDR3: CASSQEGLATDTQYF. CDR3 DNA: TGTGCCAGCAGCCAAGAAGGGCTAGCAACAGATACGCAGTATTTT.

In this sample, this clone turned up a few times. This chain joins TRBV6-5 and TRBJ2-2, with TRBD1 as a possible D gene (5 bases). Trimming removed 5 bases from V and 7 bases from J, with 11 bases in between. This CDR3 spans 13 amino acids. Germline V gene lookup returns CDR1 MNHEY and CDR2 SVGAGI. The CDR3 reads CASSQGLIGELFF. In DNA form, the CDR3 reads TGTGCCAGCAGTCAGGGTTTGATCGGGGAGCTGTTTTTT.

Concerning this clone itself: Other DNA sequences within the sample encode an identical CDR3. The chain uses TRBV30 and TRBJ2-3; D gene uncertain. This CDR3 spans 11 amino acids. V lost 2 bases and J 4 bases, leaving 4 bases between the germline ends. Germline loops: CDR1 GTSNPN, CDR2 SVGIG (reference sequence). For the CDR3, the DNA is TGTGCCTGGAGTCTATCAGATACGCAGTATTTT. As protein: CAWSLSDTQYF.

This clone was detected a few times. The V gene is TRBV13, the J gene TRBJ1-3; D unresolved. V lost 5 bases and J 0 bases, leaving 20 bases between the germline ends. Germline CDR1 and CDR2: PRHDT and FYEKMQ (reference sequence). The CDR3 sequence is 18 residues long. CDR3 amino acids: CASSKILRTLVSGNTIYF. For the CDR3, the DNA is TGTGCCAGCAGCAAAATACTCAGGACGCTGGTCTCTGGAAACACCATATATTTT.

The chain has TRBV29-1 and TRBJ2-1; TRBD1 matches at 10 bases. The V gene's germline CDR1 is SQVTM and CDR2 ANQGSEA. V lost 6 bases, J lost 1 base, and 3 bases stayed unmatched. The CDR3 sequence is 14 residues long. The CDR3 is CSVVDRGSYNEQFF. The CDR3 DNA reads as TGCAGCGTCGTGGACAGGGGGTCCTACAATGAGCAGTTCTTC.

This clone appeared a few times. The rearrangement joins TRBV5-6 to TRBJ2-3, with 10 bases aligning to TRBD1. Germline lookup yields CDR1 SGHDT and CDR2 YYEEEE. This CDR3 is built from 16 residues. The J segment lost 3 bases and the V segment lost 4 bases, leaving 8 bases of the junction unmatched. In nucleotides, the CDR3 is TGTGCCAGCAGCCTACCGGGACAGGGGACAACAGATACGCAGTATTTT. Translated: CASSLPGQGTTDTQYF.

There are a few counts of this clone. The chain is built from TRBV6-6 and TRBJ1-4, with 9 bases matching TRBD1. The germline V gene has CDR1 MNHNY and CDR2 SVGAGI (reference sequence). The CDR3 consists of 15 residues. The ends lost 6 bases at V and 6 bases at J; junction bases unmatched: 8. In nucleotides, the CDR3 is TGTGCCAGCAGACCTTGGACAGGGGTGGATGAAAAACTGTTTTTT. Its translation: CASRPWTGVDEKLFF.

In this sample, this clone turned up a few times. DNA for the CDR3: TGTGCCAGCACCAGCAGGGAGGAGAACATTCAGTACTTC. This translates into CASTSREENIQYF. This chain links TRBV2 with TRBJ2-4, with a weak D call TRBD2 (6 bases). Germline CDR1 is SNHLY and CDR2 is FYNNEI. CDR3 length equals 13 residues. The ends were cut back, 7 bases at V and 7 bases at J, with 14 bases in the middle. Based on the CDR3 plus reference TRBV2 and TRBJ2-4, the full variable domain is EPEVTQTPSHQVTQMGQEVILRCVPISNHLYFYWYRQILGQKVEFLVSFYNNEISEKSEIFDDQFSVERPDGSNFTLKIRSTKLEDSAMYFCASTSREENIQYFGAGTRLSVL.

This clone appeared once. This chain uses TRBV13 with TRBJ1-5; D possibly corresponds to TRBD1 (6 bases). Trimming pared 4 bases from V and 8 bases from J, leaving 15 bases between. CDR1 and CDR2 from the germline V gene are PRHDT and FYEKMQ (reference sequence). There are 14 residues in the CDR3. CDR3 in amino acids: CASSSSTGREPQHF. The CDR3 DNA follows: TGTGCCAGCAGCTCCTCAACAGGGCGGGAGCCCCAGCATTTT.

The chain combines TRBV7-9 with TRBJ1-1; D is unresolved. Trimming took 3 bases from V and 1 from J, leaving 6 bases between them. This CDR3 is built from 13 residues. CDR1 is SEHNR and CDR2 is FQNEAQ in the germline V gene (reference sequence). The CDR3 DNA reads TGTGCCAGCAGCTTTAATCCGAACACTGAAGCTTTCTTT. Residues: CASSFNPNTEAFF.

V and J are TRBV7-2 and TRBJ2-3; perhaps TRBD1 as D (6 bases). The V gene lost 5 bases and the J gene lost 2 bases, with 14 bases spanning the gap. Looked up from germline, CDR1 is SGHTA and CDR2 is FQGNSA. CDR3 length equals 15 residues. This CDR3 is CASSPQRDTTDTQYF. CDR3 bases: TGTGCCAGCAGCCCCCAAAGGGACACCACAGATACGCAGTATTTT.

The chain is built from TRBV11-2 and TRBJ2-5; D tentatively reads TRBD1 or TRBD2 (5 bases each). CDR1 and CDR2 (germline): SGHAT, FQNNGV. Trimming pared 5 bases from V and 2 bases from J, leaving 15 bases between. The CDR3 totals 15 residues. The DNA of the CDR3 is TGTGCCAGCAGCCTTAGGTTGGGGGTTCAAGAGACCCAGTACTTC. Translating it yields CASSLRLGVQETQYF.

The chain couples TRBV7-2 to TRBJ2-3; D possibly corresponds to TRBD2 (6 bases). Between the trimmed V and J ends, which lost 3 bases and 6 bases, there was a span of 13 bases. The germline V gene encodes CDR1 SGHTA and CDR2 FQGNSA. The CDR3 extends over 14 amino acids. Here the CDR3 reads CASSLDGTSDTQYF. The CDR3 nucleotides are TGTGCCAGCAGCTTGGACGGGACTTCTGATACGCAGTATTTT.

This clone has more than one count but fewer than ten. J is TRBJ1-1 and V is TRBV7-9; D is undetermined. The CDR3 is 13 residues long. Germline V gene sequence: CDR1 SEHNR, CDR2 FQNEAQ (reference sequence). V was trimmed by 5 bases and J by 1 base, leaving 8 bases between them. CDR3 amino acids: CASSVDGNTEAFF. CDR3 coding DNA: TGTGCCAGCAGCGTAGACGGGAACACTGAAGCTTTCTTT.

This clone turned up a few times. The chain employs TRBV11-2 and TRBJ1-2; D is uncertain. Germline-derived CDR1 and CDR2 are SGHAT and FQNNGV. The germline V and J ends were trimmed by 0 bases and 4 bases, with 12 bases remaining between them. The CDR3 has 15 amino acids. The DNA of the CDR3 is TGTGCCAGCAGCTTAGATTCGGGAGTACCCTATGGCTACACCTTC. Translation: CASSLDSGVPYGYTF.

V gene TRBV29-1 combines with J gene TRBJ1-2; D gene uncertain. The germline gives CDR1 SQVTM, CDR2 ANQGSEA. V gave up 5 bases and J gave up 1 base, with 8 bases separating them. CDR3 length equals 12 residues. The CDR3 region has the DNA TGCAGCGTTTATACTTTTAACTATGGCTACACCTTC. This sequence encodes CSVYTFNYGYTF. Full variable domain (outside the CDR3, taken from reference TRBV29-1 and TRBJ1-2): SAVISQKPSRDICQRGTSLTIQCQVDSQVTMMFWYRQQPGQSLTLIATANQGSEATYESGFVIDKFPISRPNLTFSTLTVSNMSPEDSSIYLCSVYTFNYGYTFGSGTRLTVV.

J is TRBJ2-5 and V is TRBV2; the match to TRBD1 covers 8 bases. CDR3 length: 14 amino acids. Trimming took 3 bases from V and 5 from J; bases not matched to a gene: 5. The germline gives CDR1 SNHLY, CDR2 FYNNEI. This CDR3 is CASSDVTGDETQYF. The CDR3 region has the DNA TGTGCCAGCAGTGACGTGACAGGGGACGAGACCCAGTACTTC. Supplemented by reference TRBV2 and TRBJ2-5, the full variable domain reads EPEVTQTPSHQVTQMGQEVILRCVPISNHLYFYWYRQILGQKVEFLVSFYNNEISEKSEIFDDQFSVERPDGSNFTLKIRSTKLEDSAMYFCASSDVTGDETQYFGPGTRLLVL.

The V and J genes are TRBV7-8 and TRBJ1-2; TRBD1 is a possible D gene (6 bases). There are 12 residues in the CDR3. CDR1 is SGHVS, CDR2 FQNEAQ, per germline. V was clipped by 4 bases and J by 5 bases, with 8 bases between them. The CDR3 DNA reads as TGTGCCAGCAGCTCGCAGGGGTATGGCTACACCTTC. The encoded protein is CASSSQGYGYTF.

The chain links TRBV15 to TRBJ2-4; a weak D match, TRBD2 (6 bases). This CDR3 has 16 residues. Per the germline V gene, CDR1 is LNHNV and CDR2 is YYDKDF (reference sequence). Trimming cost V 0 bases and J 5 bases, with 14 bases left between them. The CDR3 region is CATSRDGRGIENIQYF. CDR3 sequence (DNA): TGTGCCACCAGCAGAGATGGTCGGGGGATTGAAAACATTCAGTACTTC.

This clone was recorded a few times. J is TRBJ1-2 and V is TRBV7-3; possibly TRBD1 for D (5 bases). V lost 5 bases, J lost 4 bases, and 11 bases lay in between. The V gene's germline CDR1 is SGHTA and CDR2 FQGTGA. The CDR3 contains 13 residues. DNA for the CDR3: TGTGCCAGCAGCCCGGGGGACTTCTATGGCTACACCTTC. This translates into CASSPGDFYGYTF.

This clone was observed a handful of times. The chain joins TRBV28 to TRBJ1-6; D uncertain. Looked up from germline, CDR1 is MDHEN and CDR2 is SYDVKM. This CDR3 is built from 15 residues. V lost 5 bases to trimming and J lost 7 bases, with 15 bases between them. The CDR3, as DNA: TGTGCCAGCAGTGGACGGTTTTTGAGCAATTCACCCCTCCACTTT. This codes for CASSGRFLSNSPLHF.

V and J are TRBV6-5 and TRBJ1-4; possibly TRBD1 for D (5 bases). The V gene's germline CDR1 is MNHEY and CDR2 SVGAGI. V was shortened by 8 bases and J by 4 bases, with 11 bases between the two germline ends. CDR3 length equals 13 residues. The CDR3 here is CASSRGFNEKLFF. Written as DNA, the CDR3 is TGTGCCAGCTCAAGGGGCTTTAATGAAAAACTGTTTTTT.

The table lists this clone with a few counts. V and J are TRBV18 and TRBJ1-4, with 7 bases fitting TRBD1. This CDR3 contains 15 residues. V lost 3 bases to trimming and J lost 0 bases; unmatched junction nucleotides: 1. Germline-derived CDR1 and CDR2 are KGHSH and LQKENI. The CDR3 loop reads CASSPTGATNEKLFF. In DNA, the CDR3 is TGTGCCAGCTCACCTACAGGGGCAACTAATGAAAAACTGTTTTTT. The complete variable domain, with remaining parts taken from reference TRBV18 and TRBJ1-4, reads NAGVMQNPRHLVRRRGQEARLRCSPMKGHSHVYWYRQLPEEGLKFMVYLQKENIIDESGMPKERFSAEFPKEGPSILRIQQVVRGDSAAYFCASSPTGATNEKLFFGSGTQLSVL.

This chain links TRBV7-9 with TRBJ2-2; 8 nucleotides agree with TRBD1. V dropped 5 bases and J dropped 5; count of bases not matched to a gene: 7. Germline V gives CDR1 SEHNR, CDR2 FQNEAQ (reference sequence). This CDR3 contains 15 residues. The chain's CDR3 is CASSPRTGRTGELFF. The CDR3 coding sequence is TGTGCCAGCAGCCCACGGACAGGGAGGACCGGGGAGCTGTTTTTT. Complete variable domain (other parts from reference TRBV7-9 and TRBJ2-2): DTGVSQNPRHKITKRGQNVTFRCDPISEHNRLYWYRQTLGQGPEFLTYFQNEAQLEKSRLLSDRFSAERPKGSFSTLEIQRTEQGDSAMYLCASSPRTGRTGELFFGEGSRLTVL.

The rearrangement links TRBV2 to TRBJ1-4; D is uncertain. This CDR3 contains 10 residues. The V gene's germline CDR1 is SNHLY and CDR2 FYNNEI. Trimming removed 5 bases from V and 14 bases from J, with 9 bases in between. The CDR3 bases are TGTGCCAGCAGTACAACACAGCTGTTTTTT. Translated: CASSTTQLFF.

The chain links TRBV5-1 to TRBJ2-1, with TRBD2 as a possible D gene (6 bases). The germline V gene has CDR1 SGHRS and CDR2 YFSETQ. Trimming removed 4 bases from V and 8 bases from J, with 19 bases in between. The CDR3 is 15 amino acids. The CDR3 loop is CASSAGLPPGDEQFF. In DNA form, the CDR3 reads TGCGCCAGCAGCGCCGGACTCCCGCCGGGGGATGAGCAGTTCTTC.

CDR3 sequence (DNA): TGTGCCAGCAGTTTTGGACAGCCGACCGGGGAGCTGTTTTTT. It specifies CASSFGQPTGELFF. The gene calls are TRBV27 and TRBJ2-2, with D maybe TRBD1 (6 bases). Germline V gives CDR1 MNHEY, CDR2 SMNVEV (reference sequence). Trimming stripped 3 bases from V and 5 bases from J, with 10 bases between. The CDR3 is 14 amino acids.

There are a few counts of this clone. This chain joins TRBV11-3 and TRBJ1-5, with 8 positions matching TRBD1. CDR3 length: 13 amino acids. The V segment lost 4 bases and the J segment 5 bases; nucleotides outside the gene matches: 1. In germline, CDR1 is SGHNT, CDR2 YENEEA. CDR3 nucleotide sequence: TGTGCCAGCAGCTCGGACAGGGATCAGCCCCAGCATTTT. It yields the protein CASSSDRDQPQHF.

The chain couples TRBV29-1 to TRBJ1-1, with D maybe TRBD1 (5 bases). The CDR3 loop spans 13 amino acids. V shed 6 bases and J shed 3 bases, with 14 bases lying between them. Germline assignment: CDR1 SQVTM and CDR2 ANQGSEA. CDR3 nucleotides: TGCAGCGTCGCAGGGTCGGAGGACACTGAAGCTTTCTTT. Its protein is CSVAGSEDTEAFF.

The table lists this clone with a few counts. The chain couples TRBV2 to TRBJ1-2; no firm D call. This CDR3 is 17 amino acids long. V dropped 7 bases and J dropped 10 bases, with 31 bases sitting between them. In germline, CDR1 is SNHLY, CDR2 FYNNEI. The CDR3 loop reads CASMSGTRTLWLHDYTF. In DNA, the CDR3 is TGTGCCAGCATGTCAGGCACGAGAACACTATGGCTACACGACTACACCTTC.

The V call is TRBV5-1, the J call TRBJ2-7; no clear D. The CDR3 loop spans 15 amino acids. V lost 3 bases, J lost 5 bases, and 18 bases lay in between. CDR1 SGHRS and CDR2 YFSETQ come from the germline V gene. The CDR3 nucleotides read TGCGCCAGCAGCTCCCAACCCTCGGCCAGCGACGAGCAGTACTTC. Translation gives CASSSQPSASDEQYF. The full variable domain, completed using reference TRBV5-1 and TRBJ2-7, is KAGVTQTPRYLIKTRGQQVTLSCSPISGHRSVSWYQQTPGQGLQFLFEYFSETQRNKGNFPGRFSGRQFSNSRSEMNVSTLELGDSALYLCASSSQPSASDEQYFGPGTRLTVT.

This clone was recorded a few times. The chain recombines TRBV7-9 with TRBJ1-4, with no clear D. Germline CDR1 is SEHNR and CDR2 is FQNEAQ (reference sequence). This CDR3 spans 13 amino acids. Trimming took off 1 base at V and 10 bases at J, with 10 bases between the two ends. CDR3 in DNA: TGTGCCAGCAGCTTAGGGGATTCGGCAAAACTGTTTTTT. It codes for CASSLGDSAKLFF.